The 15 T cell receptor beta chains below were found in one sample sequenced in a study of early T cells in non-severe SARS-CoV-2 infection. Using its own MiXCR run on the 5' RACE reads, TCRdb lists one record per CDR3 protein. The sample lists over 80,000 distinct CDR3 sequences; 11% to 15% were seen once. What was sequenced was whole blood. The receptor set was obtained from an adult who was a healthcare worker with PCR-confirmed SARS-CoV-2 infection or an uninfected control (not recorded which).

The genes are TRBV2 and TRBJ2-3; D unclear. The CDR3 spans 14 residues. V lost 6 bases and J lost 8, with 18 bases in between. CDR1 is SNHLY and CDR2 is FYNNEI in the germline V gene. This chain's CDR3 is CASRILLTERTQYF. CDR3 nucleotide sequence: TGTGCCAGCAGGATCCTACTTACGGAGCGTACGCAGTATTTT.

In its sample, this clonotype was seen many times. The chain couples TRBV20-1 to TRBJ1-5, with a weak D call TRBD1 (6 bases). Germline values: CDR1 DFQATT, CDR2 SNEGSKA (reference sequence). The V and J ends lost 3 bases and 2 bases respectively, with 17 bases between them. The CDR3 is 16 amino acids. CDR3 amino acids: CSASVGSGVGNQPQHF. CDR3 bases: TGCAGTGCTAGTGTTGGGTCAGGGGTCGGCAATCAGCCCCAGCATTTT.

This clonotype has more than one count but fewer than ten. The chain carries TRBV7-2 and TRBJ2-3; perhaps D is TRBD1 or TRBD2 (5 bases each). V lost 7 bases, J lost 2 bases, and 13 bases lay in between. Germline assignment: CDR1 SGHTA and CDR2 FQGNSA. The CDR3 loop spans 14 amino acids. The CDR3 nucleotides are TGTGCCAGCACCCTCTTGGGACCCACAGATACGCAGTATTTT. It is translated as CASTLLGPTDTQYF.

This clonotype has a handful of counts. The V call is TRBV5-6, the J call TRBJ1-5; 7 nucleotides match TRBD1. There are 14 residues in the CDR3. Per germline, CDR1 SGHDT and CDR2 YYEEEE. Trimming took 3 bases from V and 2 from J; bases not matched to a gene: 2. CDR3 bases: TGTGCCAGCAGCTACGGACAGGGCAATCAGCCCCAGCATTTT. The encoded protein is CASSYGQGNQPQHF. The full variable domain, in which reference TRBV5-6 and TRBJ1-5 provide the parts outside the CDR3, is DAGVTQSPTHLIKTRGQQVTLRCSPKSGHDTVSWYQQALGQGPQFIFQYYEEEERQRGNFPDRFSGHQFPNYSSELNVNALLLGDSALYLCASSYGQGNQPQHFGDGTRLSIL.

The V call is TRBV11-2, the J call TRBJ2-2; D ambiguous. This CDR3 is 14 amino acids long. CDR1 SGHAT and CDR2 FQNNGV come from the germline V gene. The ends were cut back, 4 bases at V and 4 bases at J, with 10 bases in the middle. CDR3 amino acids: CASSSMGPTGELFF. The CDR3 DNA sequence: TGTGCCAGCAGCTCTATGGGTCCCACCGGGGAGCTGTTTTTT.

The genes are TRBV7-8 and TRBJ2-7; 10 nucleotides agree with TRBD1. The V gene's germline CDR1 is SGHVS and CDR2 FQNEAQ. The CDR3 totals 14 residues. V lost 8 bases, J lost 7 bases, and 11 bases stayed unmatched. Here the CDR3 DNA reads TGTGCCAGCGGAGAGGGACAGGGGAGATGGGAGCAGTACTTC. It translates to CASGEGQGRWEQYF.

This clonotype was seen many times. The chain joins TRBV12-3 or TRBV12-4 to TRBJ1-1; D unclear. The CDR3 loop spans 11 amino acids. Between the trimmed V and J ends, which lost 6 bases and 5 bases, there was a span of 7 bases. The CDR3 DNA sequence: TGTGCCAGCAGGGATAGGACTGAAGCTTTCTTT. Its protein is CASRDRTEAFF.

The V call is TRBV4-1, the J call TRBJ1-2; D is ambiguous. CDR1 and CDR2 (germline): MGHRA, YSYEKL. The CDR3 length is 15 residues. V was cut by 1 base and J by 4 bases, with 13 bases left in between. The CDR3 DNA sequence: TGCGCCAGCAGCCAAGCTTTTTCACAGATCTATGGCTACACCTTC. It yields the protein CASSQAFSQIYGYTF.

CDR3 in amino acids: CASSLFGQGVEETQYF. The CDR3 nucleotides read TGCGCCAGCAGCTTGTTTGGCCAGGGGGTAGAAGAGACCCAGTACTTC. This sequence joins TRBV5-1 and TRBJ2-5; TRBD1 aligns across 7 bases. The CDR3 is 16 amino acids. Per germline, CDR1 SGHRS and CDR2 YFSETQ. V gave up 1 base and J gave up 3 bases; unmatched junction bases: 9. Variable domain in full (rest from reference TRBV5-1 and TRBJ2-5): KAGVTQTPRYLIKTRGQQVTLSCSPISGHRSVSWYQQTPGQGLQFLFEYFSETQRNKGNFPGRFSGRQFSNSRSEMNVSTLELGDSALYLCASSLFGQGVEETQYFGPGTRLLVL.

The chain has TRBV7-2 and TRBJ2-3; D may match TRBD1 or TRBD2 (6 bases each). The germline V gene encodes CDR1 SGHTA and CDR2 FQGNSA. The CDR3 is 15 residues long. V was clipped by 5 bases and J by 2 bases, with 14 bases between them. As DNA, the CDR3 is TGTGCCAGCAGCAAGGGGGGTACCCTCACAGATACGCAGTATTTT. It codes for CASSKGGTLTDTQYF.

J is TRBJ2-5 and V is TRBV7-9, with no clear D. Trimming pared 2 bases from V and 8 bases from J, leaving 9 bases between. From germline, CDR1 is SEHNR and CDR2 FQNEAQ (reference sequence). The CDR3 sequence is 12 residues long. For the CDR3, the DNA is TGTGCCAGCAGCTTATCTGTCGGAACCCAGTACTTC. This encodes CASSLSVGTQYF.

The chain carries TRBV20-1 and TRBJ2-7; D possibly uses TRBD1 or TRBD2 (5 bases each). The germline V gene has CDR1 DFQATT and CDR2 SNEGSKA (reference sequence). V dropped 1 base and J dropped 2 bases, with 9 bases sitting between them. The CDR3 consists of 13 residues. The CDR3 DNA reads TGCAGTGCTAGAGCGGGGCGGACCTACGAGCAGTACTTC. Its protein product is CSARAGRTYEQYF.

This clonotype was seen a few times. V is TRBV12-3 or TRBV12-4 and J is TRBJ1-5, with TRBD1 identical over 7 bases. This CDR3 has 13 amino acids. The V gene end was trimmed by 6 bases and the J gene end by 7 bases; junction bases not matched to a gene: 6. DNA of the CDR3: TGTGCCAGCAGCCCAGGGGGTAGGCAGCCCCAGCATTTT. Protein: CASSPGGRQPQHF.

This clonotype was found a few times. V and J are TRBV9 and TRBJ2-4; D is possibly TRBD1 (6 bases). Germline-derived CDR1 and CDR2 are SGDLS and YYNGEE. The CDR3 covers 15 residues. The V end was cut by 4 bases, the J end by 2 bases, with 13 bases between. DNA of the CDR3: TGTGCCAGCAGCTCCCGGGACATATCCAAAAACATTCAGTACTTC. Amino acid sequence: CASSSRDISKNIQYF.

This clonotype was picked up a small number of times. This chain joins TRBV28 and TRBJ2-5; D uncertain. CDR3 length: 12 residues. CDR1 and CDR2 from the germline V gene are MDHEN and SYDVKM. With 7 bases removed from V and 1 base from J, the gap between germline ends came to 7 bases. The CDR3 reads CASKSGQETQYF. The CDR3 nucleotides are TGTGCCAGCAAGTCGGGCCAAGAGACCCAGTACTTC.